A selection of T cell receptor beta chains follows, all from one sample in a study of blood T cells in healthy people across ages. MiXCR was run by TCRdb on the 5' RACE reads, yielding one entry per CDR3 protein. The sample has about 780,000 distinct CDR3 sequences; about 46% are singletons. Sequencing used blood. Receptor source: a man older than 75 in good health. Each CDR3 is given with its conserved first and last residue. The D gene is left open where the match is weak. Part of the rows lack a size; the others show once, few, many or a class for expanded clones.

cdr3_nt	cdr3_aa	v_call	clone_size	d_call	j_call
TGTGCCAGCAGCCCCCGACAATATGGCTACACCTTC	CASSPRQYGYTF	TRBV12-3/TRBV12-4	few	NA	TRBJ1-2
TGTGCCAGCAGCTTAGAATACGGGGTATCTGGGGCCAACGTCCTGACTTTC	CASSLEYGVSGANVLTF	TRBV11-2	NA	NA	TRBJ2-6
TGTGCCAGCAGTTACGGCGGATATAACACCGGGGAGCTGTTTTTT	CASSYGGYNTGELFF	TRBV6-6	NA	NA	TRBJ2-2
TGTGCCAGCAGTTTCGCGGCTCACCAAGAGACCCAGTACTTC	CASSFAAHQETQYF	TRBV12-3/TRBV12-4	NA	NA	TRBJ2-5
TGCAGCGTTCTGACAGCGAACACTGAAGCTTTCTTT	CSVLTANTEAFF	TRBV29-1	NA	NA	TRBJ1-1
TGTGCCAGCAAAGGGGCGGACTCCTACAATGAGCAGTACTTC	CASKGADSYNEQYF	TRBV27	NA	NA	TRBJ2-5
TGTGCCATCAGTGAACTAGCGGGGACTTACGAGCAGTACTTC	CAISELAGTYEQYF	TRBV10-3	NA	TRBD2	TRBJ2-7
TGCGCCAGCAGCCAAGATATAAACCCTGGCGGAATCCCAGAGACCCAGTACTTC	CASSQDINPGGIPETQYF	TRBV4-3	NA	NA	TRBJ2-5
TGTGCCAGCAGGTTCGGGCCCTCGGGAGGCTACACCTTC	CASRFGPSGGYTF	TRBV6-2/TRBV6-3	NA	NA	TRBJ1-2
TGCAGCGTTTTGGACAGAAGCTACGGGCAGTACTTC	CSVLDRSYGQYF	TRBV29-1	NA	NA	TRBJ2-5
TGTGCCATCGGCCGGACTAGCGGGGGAAGCATAAATTCCTACGAGCAGTACTTC	CAIGRTSGGSINSYEQYF	TRBV10-3	once	TRBD2	TRBJ2-7
TGTGCCAGCAGTGTACCGGGACAGGAGGTCTATGGCTACACCTTC	CASSVPGQEVYGYTF	TRBV6-1	NA	TRBD1	TRBJ1-2